The clone carrying this T cell receptor (beta chain) appeared many times. Its antigen is currently unknown. These data belong to a study of neurological immune-mediated disorders. The germline V and J ends were trimmed by 4 bases and 3 bases, with 10 bases remaining between them. CDR3 length: 15 amino acids. Germline CDR1 and CDR2: ENHRY and SYGVKD. 5'RACE generated cDNA with 10-nucleotide random UMIs. Every sequencing run produced over 180 million TCR-beta sequences that came from 15-18 subjects. TCRdb processed the 5' RACE reads anew with MiXCR; each CDR3 protein has one entry. Here the sample spans about 58,000 distinct CDR3 sequences, 3% to 4% being singletons. General study results and limits: A possible signature appeared as one related-CDR3 cluster, in which phylogenetic grouping placed the repertoires of 18 of 34 multiple sclerosis patients.

The receptor was derived from a woman in her sixties with multiple sclerosis. The chain carries TRBV10-3 and TRBJ2-6; D gene uncertain. Sequences were obtained from PBMCs. In nucleotides, the CDR3 is TGTGCCATCAGTGCGTCATATGGTGGGGCCAACGTCCTGACTTTC. It is translated as CAISASYGGANVLTF.